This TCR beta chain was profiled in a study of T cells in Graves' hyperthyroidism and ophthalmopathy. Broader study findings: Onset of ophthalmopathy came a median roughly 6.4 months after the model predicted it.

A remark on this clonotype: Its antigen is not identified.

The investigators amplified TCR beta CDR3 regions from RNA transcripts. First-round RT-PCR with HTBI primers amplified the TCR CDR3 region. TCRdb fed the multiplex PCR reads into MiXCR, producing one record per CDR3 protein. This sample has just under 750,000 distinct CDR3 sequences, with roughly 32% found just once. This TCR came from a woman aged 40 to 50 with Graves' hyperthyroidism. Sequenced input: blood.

In nucleotides, the CDR3 is TGTGCCAGCAGCCAAGTGATAGGAGAGACCCAGTACTTC. This translates into CASSQVIGETQYF. V usage is TRBV6-1 and J usage is TRBJ2-5, with no clear D. V was trimmed by 6 bases and J by 4 bases, leaving 12 bases between them. The V gene's germline CDR1 is MNHNS and CDR2 SASEGT. This CDR3 is built from 13 residues.